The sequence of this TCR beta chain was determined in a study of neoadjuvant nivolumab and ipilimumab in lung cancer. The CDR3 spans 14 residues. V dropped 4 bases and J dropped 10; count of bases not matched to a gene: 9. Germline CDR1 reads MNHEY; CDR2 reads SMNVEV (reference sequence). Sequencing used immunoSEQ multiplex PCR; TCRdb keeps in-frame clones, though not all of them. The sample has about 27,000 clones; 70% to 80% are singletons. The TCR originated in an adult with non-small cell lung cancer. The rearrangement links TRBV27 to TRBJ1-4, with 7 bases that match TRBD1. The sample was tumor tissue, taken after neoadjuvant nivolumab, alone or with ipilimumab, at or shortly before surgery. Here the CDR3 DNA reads TGTGCCAGCAGTTCGAGGACAGGTGGGGGAAAACTGTTTTTT. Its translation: CASSSRTGGGKLFF.